This T cell receptor beta chain appears in the sequencing data of a study of Graves' ophthalmopathy and Graves' hyperthyroidism. Study-level background: Peripheral blood was gathered at first diagnosis, ahead of any treatment whatsoever. General study results and limits: A majority of expanded thyroid clonotypes exceeding 0.001 frequency were likewise present in blood.

This clonotype was detected many times. Its antigen is undetermined. Ophthalmopathy donors' eye disease showed moderate-to-severe activity, CAS of at least 3, NOSPECS of at least 4 and duration under 3 months. Each diagnosis was determined on the basis of clinical symptoms, serum thyroxine, TRAb, thyroid ultrasound and orbital computed tomography. In germline, CDR1 is MNHEY, CDR2 SVGEGT. The CDR3 totals 13 residues. V dropped 7 bases and J dropped 12; count of bases not matched to a gene: 14. As the template, RNA transcripts were used to amplify TCR beta CDR3 regions. Second-round multiplex PCR came after a first-round RT-PCR that employed HTBI primers. TCRdb ran MiXCR on the multiplex PCR reads and lists one entry per CDR3 protein. The repertoire holds 350,000 to 400,000 distinct CDR3 sequences, about 17% seen once, with roughly 1.5% in the top ten.

Input material: peripheral blood. This TCR was recovered from a woman aged 18-29 years with Graves' ophthalmopathy. The J gene is TRBJ1-2, the V gene TRBV6-2 or TRBV6-3; 7 bases line up with TRBD1. CDR3 in amino acids: CASTRGGGLRNTF. The DNA of the CDR3 is TGTGCCAGCACCAGAGGGGGCGGCTTAAGGAACACCTTC.